These 26 T cell receptor beta chains share one sample of origin, sequenced in a study of blood T cell repertoires in COVID-19. Profiled with immunoSEQ multiplex PCR; TCRdb holds only in-frame clones, not every one. The repertoire has around 140,000 clones, 84% of them found once; the top ten carry 10%. The sequencing input was peripheral blood. The source is a man between 60 and 75 years old with active or convalescent COVID-19.

This rearrangement joins TRBV5-1 to TRBJ2-3, with 7 bases fitting TRBD1. Germline assignment: CDR1 SGHRS and CDR2 YFSETQ. The junction had 17 bases not matched to a gene; V was cut back by 3 bases and J by 1 base. The CDR3 consists of 19 residues. CDR3 protein: CASSYGQATGVGGTDTQYF. CDR3 DNA sequence: TGCGCCAGCAGCTACGGACAGGCCACAGGAGTGGGAGGCACAGATACGCAGTATTTT.

The rearrangement uses TRBV19 and TRBJ1-2, with a weak D call TRBD1 (6 bases). V lost 5 bases and J lost 4, with 11 bases in between. Germline V CDR1 and CDR2: LNHDA, SQIVND (reference sequence). This CDR3 region has 13 residues. CDR3 residues: CASSLGDIYGYTF. CDR3 DNA: TGTGCCAGTAGTCTAGGGGACATCTATGGCTACACCTTC.

V and J are TRBV9 and TRBJ2-3; TRBD2 is a possible D gene (7 bases). Deletions cut 0 bases from V and 6 bases from J, with 14 bases between. The CDR3 totals 15 residues. Germline CDR1 reads SGDLS; CDR2 reads YYNGEE. CDR3 residues: CASSVGLGGADTQYF. For the CDR3, the DNA is TGTGCCAGCAGCGTAGGGTTAGGGGGGGCGGATACGCAGTATTTT.

The chain recombines TRBV11-3 with TRBJ1-1; no clear D. V lost 4 bases and J 0 bases, leaving 6 bases between the germline ends. Germline V gene data show CDR1 as SGHNT and CDR2 as YENEEA. This CDR3 is 13 amino acids long. In DNA, the CDR3 is TGTGCCAGCAGCTACAGCTTGAACACTGAAGCTTTCTTT. It is translated as CASSYSLNTEAFF.

This clone was seen once. V and J are TRBV10-2 and TRBJ1-1; D is unresolved. The CDR3 consists of 14 residues. Trimming shortened V by 6 bases and J by 2 bases, and 13 bases separated the two germline ends. CDR1 is WSHSY, CDR2 SAAADI, per germline. CDR3 loop: CASRTYSYNTEAFF. CDR3 bases: TGCGCCAGCAGGACCTACAGTTACAACACTGAAGCTTTCTTT.

The chain combines TRBV4-3 with TRBJ2-7; D may be TRBD1 (6 bases). Deletions cut 2 bases from V and 3 bases from J, with 17 bases between. The CDR3 sequence is 16 residues long. Germline CDR1 reads LGHNA; CDR2 reads YSLEER. CDR3 sequence (DNA): TGCGCCAGCAGCCAATCAACAACAGGGTCGGGCTACGAGCAGTACTTC. Translated, it gives CASSQSTTGSGYEQYF.

The genes are TRBV2 and TRBJ2-2; 7 bases match TRBD2. After removal of 3 bases from V and 2 bases from J, the junction contained 3 bases not matched to a gene. The CDR3 is made up of 15 amino acids. Germline-derived CDR1 and CDR2 are SNHLY and FYNNEI. The CDR3 nucleotides read TGTGCCAGCAGTGATGGGACTATTAACACCGGGGAGCTGTTTTTT. Amino acid sequence: CASSDGTINTGELFF.

The chain joins TRBV27 to TRBJ2-1; 10 bases line up with TRBD2. With 6 bases clipped from V and 7 bases from J, the junction kept 12 bases outside the gene matches. The CDR3 runs 16 residues. Looked up from germline, CDR1 is MNHEY and CDR2 is SMNVEV (reference sequence). The CDR3: CASSPGAGGILNEQFF. CDR3 nucleotides: TGTGCCAGCAGCCCAGGAGCGGGAGGGATATTGAATGAGCAGTTCTTC.

The J gene is TRBJ2-7, the V gene TRBV5-6, with 10 bases lining up with TRBD2. The germline V gene encodes CDR1 SGHDT and CDR2 YYEEEE. J gave up 2 bases and V 0 bases, and 5 bases lay outside the gene matches. This CDR3 contains 16 residues. The CDR3 DNA follows: TGTGCCAGCAGCTTGGGGACTAGCGGATTCACCTACGAGCAGTACGTC. Translated, it gives CASSLGTSGFTYEQYV.

The chain links TRBV7-2 to TRBJ2-1; 10 bases fit TRBD1. The CDR3 is 16 residues long. From germline, CDR1 is SGHTA and CDR2 FQGNSA. J lost 10 bases, V lost 8 bases, and 17 bases had no gene match. The CDR3: CASGLTGGAYKSEQFF. DNA for the CDR3: TGTGCCAGCGGACTGACAGGGGGCGCATATAAGAGCGAGCAGTTCTTC.

The V and J genes are TRBV7-2 and TRBJ2-4; TRBD1 agrees at 7 bases. J was trimmed by 1 base and V by 5 bases; bases with no gene match: 2. Germline V gives CDR1 SGHTA, CDR2 FQGNSA. This CDR3 spans 14 amino acids. The CDR3 protein is CASSPRGAKNIQYF. In DNA, the CDR3 is TGTGCCAGCAGCCCCAGGGGGGCCAAAAACATTCAGTACTTC.

J is TRBJ1-5 and V is TRBV2, with D perhaps matching TRBD1 (5 bases). The CDR3 has 13 amino acids. The V end was cut by 5 bases, the J end by 6 bases, with 11 bases between. The germline V gene encodes CDR1 SNHLY and CDR2 FYNNEI. The CDR3 DNA follows: TGTGCCAGCAGTAAGGGGTCGGGTCAGCCCCAGCATTTT. This sequence encodes CASSKGSGQPQHF.

The chain is built from TRBV5-5 and TRBJ1-1; 7 nucleotides align to TRBD1. The germline V gene has CDR1 SGHKS and CDR2 YYEKEE (reference sequence). This CDR3 has 14 amino acids. After removal of 4 bases from V and 2 bases from J, the junction contained 5 bases not matched to a gene. The CDR3 nucleotides read TGTGCCAGCAGCATCGGACAGGCAAACACTGAAGCTTTCTTT. The encoded protein is CASSIGQANTEAFF.

The rearrangement links TRBV10-3 to TRBJ1-1; D is unclear. Trimming shortened V by 3 bases and J by 1 base, and 6 bases separated the two germline ends. The CDR3 is made up of 13 amino acids. CDR1 and CDR2 (germline): ENHRY, SYGVKD. The CDR3 sequence is CAISEWANTEAFF. The CDR3 region has the DNA TGTGCCATCAGTGAATGGGCGAACACTGAAGCTTTCTTT.

V gene TRBV12-3 or TRBV12-4 combines with J gene TRBJ2-5; 7 nucleotides line up with TRBD2. The CDR3 sequence is 13 residues long. The junction had 6 bases not matched to a gene; V was cut back by 6 bases and J by 5 bases. The CDR3 spells CASSRAGLETQYF. The CDR3 DNA is TGTGCCAGCAGCCGAGCGGGGTTGGAGACCCAGTACTTC.

The chain employs TRBV9 and TRBJ1-5, with unresolved D. CDR1 and CDR2 from the germline V gene are SGDLS and YYNGEE. The CDR3 covers 15 residues. The V end lost 4 bases, the J end lost 1 base, and 12 bases lay between the germline ends. The CDR3 here is CASSMGSQSNQPQHF. CDR3 nucleotides: TGTGCCAGCAGCATGGGCAGCCAGAGCAATCAGCCCCAGCATTTT.

The V and J genes are TRBV24-1 and TRBJ1-2; 8 bases fit TRBD1. With V trimmed by 3 bases and J by 6 bases, 5 bases remained unmatched. Germline V gene sequence: CDR1 KGHDR, CDR2 SFDVKD. This CDR3 spans 14 amino acids. Written as DNA, the CDR3 is TGTGCCACCAGTGATACGGACAGGGTGGATGGCTACACCTTC. Its protein is CATSDTDRVDGYTF.

Details on this clone: An end of the junction does not agree with germline; a read error may underlie this. J is TRBJ2-5 and V is TRBV27; the D gene is possibly TRBD2 (5 bases). Germline lookup yields CDR1 MNHEY and CDR2 SMNVEV (reference sequence). This CDR3 is 13 amino acids long. CDR3 protein: CASSLSWGAEVHF. The CDR3 DNA reads as TGTGCCAGCAGTTTATCGTGGGGAGCAGAGGTGCACTTC.

This clone was picked up a small number of times. The chain has TRBV6-2 or TRBV6-3 and TRBJ1-1; D uncertain. This CDR3 spans 15 amino acids. The germline CDR1 and CDR2 sequences are MNHEY and SVGEGT. Deletions cut 4 bases from V and 4 bases from J, with 16 bases between. The CDR3 region is CASSSPTPRVTEAFF. CDR3 in DNA: TGTGCCAGCAGTTCTCCGACCCCGAGGGTCACTGAAGCTTTCTTT.

The chain combines TRBV6-4 with TRBJ1-1; D not certain. Germline V gene lookup returns CDR1 MRHNA and CDR2 SNTAGT. With 6 bases removed from V and 1 base from J, the gap between germline ends came to 9 bases. The CDR3 sequence is 13 residues long. The CDR3, as DNA: TGTGCCAGCAGCGATACACCGAACACTGAAGCTTTCTTT. It encodes CASSDTPNTEAFF.

The chain carries TRBV9 and TRBJ1-4, with 8 positions matching TRBD1. From germline, CDR1 is SGDLS and CDR2 YYNGEE. The CDR3 runs to 14 residues. J gave up 8 bases and V 3 bases, and 6 bases lay outside the gene matches. The CDR3 here is CASSDGQGFEKLFF. CDR3 sequence (DNA): TGTGCCAGCAGCGACGGACAGGGTTTCGAAAAACTGTTTTTT.

The V call is TRBV7-9, the J call TRBJ1-2; TRBD1 agrees at 8 bases. From germline, CDR1 is SEHNR and CDR2 FQNEAQ (reference sequence). The length of the CDR3 is 14 residues. V gave up 0 bases and J gave up 8 bases; unmatched junction bases: 5. The CDR3 DNA is TGTGCCAGCAGCTTAGCTACAGGGGGGAGCGGCTACACCTTC. Its translation is CASSLATGGSGYTF.

This rearrangement joins TRBV19 to TRBJ1-5; D is ambiguous. This CDR3 has 15 residues. CDR1 is LNHDA and CDR2 is SQIVND in the germline V gene (reference sequence). V lost 3 bases to trimming and J lost 0 bases, with 9 bases between them. This CDR3 reads CASSILSYSNQPQHF. The CDR3 DNA follows: TGTGCCAGTAGTATCCTAAGTTATAGCAATCAGCCCCAGCATTTT.

This clone was detected only once. The chain employs TRBV19 and TRBJ2-5, with 10 bases lining up with TRBD2. The CDR3 totals 14 residues. CDR1 and CDR2 from the germline V gene are LNHDA and SQIVND (reference sequence). V trimming: 3 bases; J trimming: 7 bases; junction bases outside the gene matches: 5. DNA of the CDR3: TGTGCCAGTAGTATGCTAGCGGGAGAGGTGACCCAGTACTTC. This encodes CASSMLAGEVTQYF.

The V and J genes are TRBV3-1 (or the pseudogene TRBV3-2) and TRBJ2-5; D unresolved. Trimming removed 4 bases at V and 2 bases at J, with 11 bases between. CDR3 length: 14 amino acids. Germline V CDR1 and CDR2: LGHDT, YNNKEL (reference sequence). The CDR3 DNA reads as TGTGCCAGCAGCCCCACTTGGCGGCAAGAGACCCAGTACTTC. Encoded protein: CASSPTWRQETQYF.

The rearrangement uses TRBV15 and TRBJ2-7; D gene unclear. The CDR3 is 12 amino acids. Trimming removed 5 bases from V and 1 base from J, with 6 bases in between. Germline V gene sequence: CDR1 LNHNV, CDR2 YYDKDF (reference sequence). CDR3: CATSVVSYEQYF. The CDR3, as DNA: TGTGCCACCAGCGTAGTTTCCTACGAGCAGTACTTC.